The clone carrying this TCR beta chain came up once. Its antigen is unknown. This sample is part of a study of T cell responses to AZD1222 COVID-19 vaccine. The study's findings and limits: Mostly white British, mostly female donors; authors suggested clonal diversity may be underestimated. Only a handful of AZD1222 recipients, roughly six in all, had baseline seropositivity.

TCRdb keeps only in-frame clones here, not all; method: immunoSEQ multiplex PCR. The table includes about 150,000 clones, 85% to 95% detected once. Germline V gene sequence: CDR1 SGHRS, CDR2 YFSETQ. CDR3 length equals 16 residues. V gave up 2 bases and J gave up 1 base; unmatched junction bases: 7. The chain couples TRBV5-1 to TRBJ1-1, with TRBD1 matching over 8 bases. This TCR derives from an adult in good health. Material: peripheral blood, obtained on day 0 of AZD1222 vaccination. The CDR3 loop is CASSFRTGMENTEAFF. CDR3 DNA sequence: TGCGCCAGCAGCTTCCGGACAGGGATGGAGAACACTGAAGCTTTCTTT.